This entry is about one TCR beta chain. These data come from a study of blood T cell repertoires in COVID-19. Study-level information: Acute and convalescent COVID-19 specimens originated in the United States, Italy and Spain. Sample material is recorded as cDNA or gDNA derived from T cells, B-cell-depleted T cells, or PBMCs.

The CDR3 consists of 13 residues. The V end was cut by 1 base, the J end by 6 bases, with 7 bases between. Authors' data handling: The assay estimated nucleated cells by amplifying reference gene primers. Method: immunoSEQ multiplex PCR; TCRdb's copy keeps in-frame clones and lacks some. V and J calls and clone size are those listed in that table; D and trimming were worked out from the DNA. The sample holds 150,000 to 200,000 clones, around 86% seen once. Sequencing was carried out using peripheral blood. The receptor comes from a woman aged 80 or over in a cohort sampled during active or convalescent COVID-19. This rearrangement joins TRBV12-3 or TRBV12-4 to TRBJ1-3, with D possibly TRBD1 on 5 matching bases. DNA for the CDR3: TGTGCCAGCAGTTTAGGGGGGGTAAACACCATATATTTT. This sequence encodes CASSLGGVNTIYF.